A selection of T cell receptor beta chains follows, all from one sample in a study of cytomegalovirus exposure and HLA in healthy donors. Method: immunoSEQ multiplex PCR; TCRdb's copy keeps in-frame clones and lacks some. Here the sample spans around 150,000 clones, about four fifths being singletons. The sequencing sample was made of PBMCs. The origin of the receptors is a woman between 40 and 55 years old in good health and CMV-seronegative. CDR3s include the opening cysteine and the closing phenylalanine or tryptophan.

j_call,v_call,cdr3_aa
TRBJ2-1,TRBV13,CASSFRSTLYNEQFF
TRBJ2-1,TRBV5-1,CASSVDREKFF
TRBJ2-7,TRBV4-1,CASSAFDRYEQYF
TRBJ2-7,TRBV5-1,CASSRTGTNYEQYF
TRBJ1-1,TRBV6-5,CASRVTGPVDTEAFF
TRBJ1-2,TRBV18,CASSPQGENGYTF
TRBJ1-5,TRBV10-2,CASSESTWVGAGNQPQHF
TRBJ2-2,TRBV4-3,CASSQVTGVNTGELFF
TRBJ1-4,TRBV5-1,CASSPDRGEKLFF
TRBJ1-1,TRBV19,CASRDRVNTEAFF
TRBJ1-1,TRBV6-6,CASRPRGQDTEAFF
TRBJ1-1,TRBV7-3,CASSLIPGQGEAFF
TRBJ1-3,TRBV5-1,CASSPRGLDGNTIYF
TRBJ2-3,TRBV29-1,CSVERLAGGKDTQYF
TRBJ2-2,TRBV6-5,CASSQGRVSGELFF
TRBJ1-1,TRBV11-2,CASSLGLMNTEAFF
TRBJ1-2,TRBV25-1,CASSGEGGGYTF
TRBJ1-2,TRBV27,CASRFVAGITNYGYTF
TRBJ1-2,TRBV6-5,CASSYGGGVVNGYTF
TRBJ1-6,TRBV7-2,CASSVEGGLTYNSPLHF
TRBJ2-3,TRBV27,CASRNGGLITDTQYF
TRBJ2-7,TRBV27,CASSQFPSALGSYEQYF
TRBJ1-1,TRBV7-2,CASSLVVSGGAFF
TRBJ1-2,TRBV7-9,CASSLSPGQAVLYPYGYTF
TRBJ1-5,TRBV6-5,CASSYSRSSNQPQHF
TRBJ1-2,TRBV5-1,CASSLGATPNYGYTF
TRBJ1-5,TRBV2,CASSRDTGTQPQHF
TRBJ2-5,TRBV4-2,CASSQDLVPSGQETQYF
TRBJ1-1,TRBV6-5,CASYRALNTEAFF
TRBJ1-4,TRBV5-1,CASSLEAGPEKLFF
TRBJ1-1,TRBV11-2,CASSFNRGEAFF
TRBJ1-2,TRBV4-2,CASSLGTGESYTF
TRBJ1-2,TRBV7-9,CASSLNGGAYGYTF
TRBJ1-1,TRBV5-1,CASSLLDRMNTEAFF
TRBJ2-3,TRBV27,CASSSRSDTQYF
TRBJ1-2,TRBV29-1,CSVEESSNGYTF
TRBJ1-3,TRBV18,CASSPGQPGNTIYF
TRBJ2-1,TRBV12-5,CASGGTSEQFF
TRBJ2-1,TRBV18,CASSLSEGQGNNEQFF
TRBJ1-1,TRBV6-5,CASSYGRGVTEAFF
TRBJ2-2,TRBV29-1,CSVVLAAGELFF
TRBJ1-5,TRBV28,CASSLLGLGQPQHF
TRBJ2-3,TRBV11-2,CASSFTPGLADSLPPQYF
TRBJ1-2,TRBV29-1,CSVISRPGGDYGYTF
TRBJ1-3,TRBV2,CASSEQGSEAGNTIYF
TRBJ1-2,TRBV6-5,CASSYSGTGAPVGYTF
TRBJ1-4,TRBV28,CASGQDQREKLFF
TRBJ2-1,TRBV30,CAWGPPGLALKGGEQFF
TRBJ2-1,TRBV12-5,CASGSGAATGNEQFF
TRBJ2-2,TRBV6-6,CASSYWGGNTGELFF
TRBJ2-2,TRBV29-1,CSVGQGANTGELFF
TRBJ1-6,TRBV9,CASSVQADRDSPLHF
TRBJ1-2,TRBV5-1,CASRAGTGDGYTF
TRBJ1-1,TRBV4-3,CASSLRTGGFGFF
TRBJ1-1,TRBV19,CASSMDRIGTEAFF
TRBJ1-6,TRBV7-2,CASSLTDRWGNRSPLHF
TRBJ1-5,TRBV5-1,CASSPGQGGLLQPQHF
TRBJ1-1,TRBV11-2,CASSLGAGVVGTEAFF
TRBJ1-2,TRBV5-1,CASSTGAYGYTF
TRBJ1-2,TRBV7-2,CASSLAATRGYTF